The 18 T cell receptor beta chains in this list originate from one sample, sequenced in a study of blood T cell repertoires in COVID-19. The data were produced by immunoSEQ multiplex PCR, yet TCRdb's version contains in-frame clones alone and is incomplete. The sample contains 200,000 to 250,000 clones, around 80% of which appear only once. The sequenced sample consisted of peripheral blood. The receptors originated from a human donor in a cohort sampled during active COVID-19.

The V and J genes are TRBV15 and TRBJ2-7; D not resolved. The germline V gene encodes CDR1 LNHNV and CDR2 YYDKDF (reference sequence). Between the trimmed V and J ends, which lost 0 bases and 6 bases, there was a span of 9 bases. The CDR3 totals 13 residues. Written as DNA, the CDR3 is TGTGCCACCAGCAGAGAAGCCTTTTTCGAGCAGTACTTC. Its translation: CATSREAFFEQYF.

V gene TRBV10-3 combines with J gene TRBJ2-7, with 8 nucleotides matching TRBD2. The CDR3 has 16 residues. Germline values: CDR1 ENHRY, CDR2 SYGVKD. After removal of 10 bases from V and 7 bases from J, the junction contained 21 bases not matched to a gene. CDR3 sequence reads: CATFKGSGSVRGEQYF. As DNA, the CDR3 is TGTGCCACCTTCAAAGGCAGCGGGAGCGTCCGGGGGGAGCAGTACTTC.

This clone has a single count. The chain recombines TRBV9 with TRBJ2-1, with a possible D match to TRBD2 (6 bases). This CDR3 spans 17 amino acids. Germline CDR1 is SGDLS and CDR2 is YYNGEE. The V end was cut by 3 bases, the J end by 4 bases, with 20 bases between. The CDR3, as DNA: TGTGCCAGCAGCGAGTTCGGCGGGACGGGGTGGTACAATGAGCAGTTCTTC. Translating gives CASSEFGGTGWYNEQFF.

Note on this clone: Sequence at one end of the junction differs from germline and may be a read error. CDR3 nucleotides: TGTGCCAGCAGCGTGGGGCAGGGGAACCCCGGGGAGCTGTTTTTT. As protein: CASSVGQGNPGELFF. The chain has TRBV5-4 and TRBJ2-2; tentative D call: TRBD1 (6 bases). This CDR3 is 15 amino acids long. CDR1 is SGHNT and CDR2 is YYREEE in the germline V gene (reference sequence).

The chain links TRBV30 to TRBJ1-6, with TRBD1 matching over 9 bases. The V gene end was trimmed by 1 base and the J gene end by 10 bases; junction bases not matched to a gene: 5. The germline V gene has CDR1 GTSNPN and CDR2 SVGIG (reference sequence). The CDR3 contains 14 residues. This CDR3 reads CAWSGQGGSSPLHF. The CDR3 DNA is TGTGCCTGGAGTGGACAGGGGGGAAGCTCACCCCTCCACTTT. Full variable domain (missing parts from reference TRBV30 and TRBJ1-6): SQTIHQWPATLVQPVGSPLSLECTVEGTSNPNLYWYRQAAGRGLQLLFYSVGIGQISSEVPQNLSASRPQDRQFILSSKKLLLSDSGFYLCAWSGQGGSSPLHFGNGTRLTVT.

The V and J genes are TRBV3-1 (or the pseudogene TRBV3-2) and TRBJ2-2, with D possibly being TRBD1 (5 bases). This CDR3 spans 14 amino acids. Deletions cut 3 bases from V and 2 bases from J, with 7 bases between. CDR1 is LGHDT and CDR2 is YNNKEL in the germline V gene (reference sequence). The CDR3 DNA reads TGTGCCAGCAGCCACAGGGCTAACACCGGGGAGCTGTTTTTT. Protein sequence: CASSHRANTGELFF.

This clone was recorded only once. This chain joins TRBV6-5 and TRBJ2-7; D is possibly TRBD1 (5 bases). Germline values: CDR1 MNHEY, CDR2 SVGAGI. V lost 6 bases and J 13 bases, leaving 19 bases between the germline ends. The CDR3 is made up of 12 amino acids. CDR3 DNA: TGTGCCAGCAGGGACACGGTCCCCTTGTATTACTTC. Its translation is CASRDTVPLYYF.

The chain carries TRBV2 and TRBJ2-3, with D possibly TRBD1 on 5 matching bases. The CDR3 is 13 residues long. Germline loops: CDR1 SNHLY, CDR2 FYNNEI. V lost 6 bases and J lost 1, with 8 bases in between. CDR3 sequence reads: CASRLQGTDTQYF. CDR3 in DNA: TGTGCCAGCAGACTACAGGGCACAGATACGCAGTATTTT.

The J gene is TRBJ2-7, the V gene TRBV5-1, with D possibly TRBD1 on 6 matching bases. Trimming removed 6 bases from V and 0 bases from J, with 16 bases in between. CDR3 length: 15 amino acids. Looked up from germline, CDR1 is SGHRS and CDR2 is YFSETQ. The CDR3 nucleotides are TGCGCCAGCACAAACCGGGACACGGCCTCCTACGAGCAGTACTTC. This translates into CASTNRDTASYEQYF.

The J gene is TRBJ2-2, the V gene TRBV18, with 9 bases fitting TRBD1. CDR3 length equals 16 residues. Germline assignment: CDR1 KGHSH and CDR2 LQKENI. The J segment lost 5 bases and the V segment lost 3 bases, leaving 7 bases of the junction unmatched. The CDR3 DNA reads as TGTGCCAGCTCACCTCCGGGACAGGGAGGAACCGGGGAGCTGTTTTTT. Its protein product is CASSPPGQGGTGELFF.

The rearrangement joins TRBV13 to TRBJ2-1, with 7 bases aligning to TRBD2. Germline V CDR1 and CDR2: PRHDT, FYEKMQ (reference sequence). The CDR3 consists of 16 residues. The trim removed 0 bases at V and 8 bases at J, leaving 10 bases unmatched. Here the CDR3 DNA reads TGTGCCAGCAGCTTAGGACGTCTCTCTGGGGGGGATGAGCAGTTCTTC. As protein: CASSLGRLSGGDEQFF.

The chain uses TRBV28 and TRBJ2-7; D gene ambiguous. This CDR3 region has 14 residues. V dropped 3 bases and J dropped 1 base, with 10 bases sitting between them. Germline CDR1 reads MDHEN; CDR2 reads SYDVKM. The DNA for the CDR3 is TGTGCCAGCAGTTTTCCCAGGTTGTCCTACGAGCAGTACTTC. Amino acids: CASSFPRLSYEQYF.

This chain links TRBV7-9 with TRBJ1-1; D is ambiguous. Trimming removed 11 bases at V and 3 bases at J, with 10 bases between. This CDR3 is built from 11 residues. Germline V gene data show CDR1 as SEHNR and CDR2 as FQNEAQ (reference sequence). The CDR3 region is CACFEDTEAFF. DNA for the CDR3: TGTGCCTGCTTCGAGGACACTGAAGCTTTCTTT.

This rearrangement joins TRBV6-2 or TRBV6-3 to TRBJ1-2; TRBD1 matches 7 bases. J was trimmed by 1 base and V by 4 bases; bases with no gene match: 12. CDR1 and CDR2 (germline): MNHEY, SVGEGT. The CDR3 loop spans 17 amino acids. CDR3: CASSSTGLGSFNYGYTF. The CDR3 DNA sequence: TGTGCCAGCAGTTCGACAGGGTTAGGTAGCTTTAACTATGGCTACACCTTC.

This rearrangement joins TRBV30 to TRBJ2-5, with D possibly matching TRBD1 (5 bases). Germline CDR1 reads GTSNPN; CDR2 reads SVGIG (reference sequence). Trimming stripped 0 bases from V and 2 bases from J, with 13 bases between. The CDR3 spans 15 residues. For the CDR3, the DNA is TGTGCCTGGAGTGTAATGGTACAGGTTCAAGAGACCCAGTACTTC. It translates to CAWSVMVQVQETQYF. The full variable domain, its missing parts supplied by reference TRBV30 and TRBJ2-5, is SQTIHQWPATLVQPVGSPLSLECTVEGTSNPNLYWYRQAAGRGLQLLFYSVGIGQISSEVPQNLSASRPQDRQFILSSKKLLLSDSGFYLCAWSVMVQVQETQYFGPGTRLLVL.

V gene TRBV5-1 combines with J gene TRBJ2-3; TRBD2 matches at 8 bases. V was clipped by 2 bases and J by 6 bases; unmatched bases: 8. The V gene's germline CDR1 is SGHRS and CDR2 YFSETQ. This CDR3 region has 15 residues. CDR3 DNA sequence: TGCGCCAGCAGCTTTTCCCCGGGGGGGGCGGATACGCAGTATTTT. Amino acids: CASSFSPGGADTQYF.

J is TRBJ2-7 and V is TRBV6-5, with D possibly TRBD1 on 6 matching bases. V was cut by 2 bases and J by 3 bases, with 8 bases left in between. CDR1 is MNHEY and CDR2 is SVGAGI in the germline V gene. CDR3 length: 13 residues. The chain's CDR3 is CASSYAGDYEQYF. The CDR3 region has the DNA TGTGCCAGCAGTTACGCAGGGGACTACGAGCAGTACTTC.

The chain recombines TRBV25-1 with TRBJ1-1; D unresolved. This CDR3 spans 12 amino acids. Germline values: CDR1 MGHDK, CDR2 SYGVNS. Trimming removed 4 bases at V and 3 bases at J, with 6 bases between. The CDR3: CASSASHTEAFF. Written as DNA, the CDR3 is TGTGCCAGCAGTGCGTCCCACACTGAAGCTTTCTTT.